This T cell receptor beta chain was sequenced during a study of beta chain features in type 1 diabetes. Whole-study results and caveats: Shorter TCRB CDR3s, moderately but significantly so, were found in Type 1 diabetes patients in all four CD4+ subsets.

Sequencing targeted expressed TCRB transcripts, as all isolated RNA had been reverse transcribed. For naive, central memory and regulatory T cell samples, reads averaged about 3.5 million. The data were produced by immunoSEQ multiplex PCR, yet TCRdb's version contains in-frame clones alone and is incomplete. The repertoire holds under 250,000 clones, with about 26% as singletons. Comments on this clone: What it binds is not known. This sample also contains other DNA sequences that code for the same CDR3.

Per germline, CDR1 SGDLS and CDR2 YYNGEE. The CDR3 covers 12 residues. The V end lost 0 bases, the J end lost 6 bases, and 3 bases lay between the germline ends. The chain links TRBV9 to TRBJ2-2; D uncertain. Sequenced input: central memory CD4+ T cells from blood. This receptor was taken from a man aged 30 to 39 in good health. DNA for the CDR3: TGTGCCAGCAGCGTAGAAGCCGGGGAGCTGTTTTTT. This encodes CASSVEAGELFF.